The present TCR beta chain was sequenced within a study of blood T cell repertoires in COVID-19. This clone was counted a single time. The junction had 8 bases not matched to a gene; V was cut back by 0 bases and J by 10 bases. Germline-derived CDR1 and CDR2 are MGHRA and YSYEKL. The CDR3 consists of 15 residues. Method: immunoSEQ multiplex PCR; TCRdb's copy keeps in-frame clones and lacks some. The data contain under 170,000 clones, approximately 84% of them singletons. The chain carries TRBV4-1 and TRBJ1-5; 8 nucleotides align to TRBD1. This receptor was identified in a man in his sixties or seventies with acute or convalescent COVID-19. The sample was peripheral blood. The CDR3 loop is CASSQDPGQAPPQHF. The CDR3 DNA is TGCGCCAGCAGCCAAGATCCGGGACAGGCGCCACCCCAGCATTTT.